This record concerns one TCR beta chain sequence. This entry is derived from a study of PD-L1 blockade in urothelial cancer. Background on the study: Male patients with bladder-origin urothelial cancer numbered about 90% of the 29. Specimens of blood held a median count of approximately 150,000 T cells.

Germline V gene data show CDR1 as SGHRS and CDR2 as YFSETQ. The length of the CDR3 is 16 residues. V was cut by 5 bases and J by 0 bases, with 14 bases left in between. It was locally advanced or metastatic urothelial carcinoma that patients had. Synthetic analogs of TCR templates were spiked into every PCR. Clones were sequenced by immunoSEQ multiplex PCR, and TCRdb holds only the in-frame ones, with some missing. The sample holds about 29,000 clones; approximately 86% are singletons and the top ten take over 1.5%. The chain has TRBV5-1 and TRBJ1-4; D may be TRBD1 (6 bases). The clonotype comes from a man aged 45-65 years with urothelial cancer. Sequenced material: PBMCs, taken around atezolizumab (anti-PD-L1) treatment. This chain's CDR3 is CASSQDRPATNEKLFF. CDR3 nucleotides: TGCGCCAGCAGTCAGGACAGACCGGCAACTAATGAAAAACTGTTTTTT.